This is a list of T cell receptor beta chains from one sample in a study of CXCR3-negative and CXCR3-positive naive CD8 T cells. TCRdb processed the 5' RACE reads again and assigns one entry to each CDR3 protein, with no DNA. This sample's clone table lists about 89,000 distinct CDR3 sequences. The sample taken for sequencing was naive CXCR3+ CD8+ T cells from blood. The receptors here all came from a human donor in good health. Some clones in this sample may be carry-over from other donors' samples. CDR3s include the opening cysteine and the closing phenylalanine or tryptophan.

j_gene | len | v_gene | CDR3aa
TRBJ2-7 | 14 | TRBV9 | CASSVGDRPHEQYF
TRBJ1-5 | 19 | TRBV7-6 | CASSLASPGSGRWYQPQHF
TRBJ2-1 | 14 | TRBV29-1 | CSVAASGRGNEQFF
TRBJ2-1 | 18 | TRBV18 | CASSPAIPGQGSNNEQFF
TRBJ2-1 | 15 | TRBV29-1 | CSVDGQASSYNEQFF
TRBJ1-6 | 15 | TRBV29-1 | CSVGHMRSYNSPLHF
TRBJ2-5 | 16 | TRBV12-3/TRBV12-4 | CASSLLLVGSQETQYF
TRBJ2-5 | 17 | TRBV7-3 | CASSPGLLFTYQETQYF
TRBJ2-2 | 17 | TRBV7-2 | CASSLLRVAEYTGELFF
TRBJ2-3 | 14 | TRBV9 | CASSVVEQTDTQYF
TRBJ2-3 | 14 | TRBV6-2/TRBV6-3 | CASSRPASTDTQYF
TRBJ2-4 | 14 | TRBV6-2/TRBV6-3 | CASSSDGTKNIQYF
TRBJ2-7 | 15 | TRBV5-1 | CASSYDRGSGYEQYF
TRBJ2-1 | 17 | TRBV6-2/TRBV6-3 | CASSYPRGKKSYNEQFF
TRBJ2-1 | 17 | TRBV20-1 | CSAREEFRSWSYNEQFF
TRBJ2-3 | 15 | TRBV30 | CAWVTGTGGTDTQYF
TRBJ2-1 | 15 | TRBV29-1 | CSVGGARHPYNEQFF
TRBJ2-2 | 15 | TRBV20-1 | CSARDSWGNTGELFF
TRBJ2-2 | 18 | TRBV7-2 | CASSLGLAGGPVTGELFF
TRBJ2-7 | 14 | TRBV7-9 | CASSPDSVSYEQYF
TRBJ2-7 | 13 | TRBV20-1 | CSAEERDHYEQYF
TRBJ2-7 | 18 | TRBV11-2 | CASSPVRAGTLPEYEQYF
TRBJ2-1 | 17 | TRBV4-3 | CASSQEWRGPLFDEQFF
TRBJ2-2 | 12 | TRBV20-1 | CSAEIGTGELFF
TRBJ2-3 | 19 | TRBV5-1 | CASSLEHVGGALGTDTQYF
TRBJ1-2 | 14 | TRBV5-6 | CASSSTAGGYGYTF
TRBJ2-1 | 13 | TRBV3-1 | CASSQRPWNEQFF
TRBJ2-7 | 16 | TRBV5-1 | CASSLDLADRGREQYF
TRBJ2-3 | 16 | TRBV6-5 | CASSAGLAGATDTQYF
TRBJ1-2 | 18 | TRBV4-3 | CASSQAQWVPDFFNGYTF
TRBJ2-2 | 12 | TRBV29-1 | CSAWGASGELFF
TRBJ2-2 | 16 | TRBV29-1 | CSVDTGVVANTGELFF
TRBJ1-1 | 14 | TRBV28 | CASSLLRGDTEAFF
TRBJ2-3 | 15 | TRBV5-4 | CASSLAGHPTDTQYF
TRBJ1-1 | 17 | TRBV7-6 | CASSLEVTGAGDTEAFF
TRBJ1-2 | 11 | TRBV27 | CASRTGDGYTF
TRBJ2-5 | 16 | TRBV29-1 | CSVEDLDGGGEETQYF
TRBJ2-7 | 13 | TRBV6-5 | CASSYSSEYEQYF
TRBJ2-7 | 16 | TRBV11-2 | CASSLMNGREGYEQYF
TRBJ1-1 | 13 | TRBV12-3/TRBV12-4 | CASSQGATPEAFF
TRBJ2-5 | 13 | TRBV10-1 | CATVLLPGKTQYF